This T cell receptor (beta chain) derives from a study of response to subunit inactivated influenza vaccine. Overall study findings and caveats: Researchers suggested that each seasonal influenza vaccination recruits few new T cells.

From the RT-PCR reads, TCRdb called clonotypes with MiXCR, one entry per CDR3 protein. The data contain roughly 760,000 distinct CDR3 sequences, 21% of them singletons. This clonotype was seen repeatedly, ten times or more. Its antigen is still unknown. Looked up from germline, CDR1 is SQVTM and CDR2 is ANQGSEA. V was clipped by 7 bases and J by 0 bases, with 13 bases between them. The CDR3 is 13 residues long. The J gene is TRBJ2-7, the V gene TRBV29-1, with D hard to call. The TCR originated in a man aged 50 to 60 who received an inactivated influenza vaccine. The starting material was PBMCs from blood, obtained 5 days after vaccination. The DNA of the CDR3 is TGCAGCGCCTCTGCGGCCAGCTCCTACGAGCAGTACTTC. Its protein is CSASAASSYEQYF.